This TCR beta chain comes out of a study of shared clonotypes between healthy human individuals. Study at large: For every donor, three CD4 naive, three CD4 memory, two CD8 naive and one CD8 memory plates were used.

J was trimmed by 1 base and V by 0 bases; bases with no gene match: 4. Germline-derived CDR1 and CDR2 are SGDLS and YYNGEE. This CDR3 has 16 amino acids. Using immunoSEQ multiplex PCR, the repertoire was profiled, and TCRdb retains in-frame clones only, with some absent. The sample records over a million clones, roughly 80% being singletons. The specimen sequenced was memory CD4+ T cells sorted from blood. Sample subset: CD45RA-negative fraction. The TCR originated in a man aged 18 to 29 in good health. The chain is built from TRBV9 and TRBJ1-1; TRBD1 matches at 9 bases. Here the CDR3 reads CASSVGGDRANTEAFF. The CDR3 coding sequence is TGTGCCAGCAGCGTAGGGGGGGACAGGGCGAACACTGAAGCTTTCTTT.